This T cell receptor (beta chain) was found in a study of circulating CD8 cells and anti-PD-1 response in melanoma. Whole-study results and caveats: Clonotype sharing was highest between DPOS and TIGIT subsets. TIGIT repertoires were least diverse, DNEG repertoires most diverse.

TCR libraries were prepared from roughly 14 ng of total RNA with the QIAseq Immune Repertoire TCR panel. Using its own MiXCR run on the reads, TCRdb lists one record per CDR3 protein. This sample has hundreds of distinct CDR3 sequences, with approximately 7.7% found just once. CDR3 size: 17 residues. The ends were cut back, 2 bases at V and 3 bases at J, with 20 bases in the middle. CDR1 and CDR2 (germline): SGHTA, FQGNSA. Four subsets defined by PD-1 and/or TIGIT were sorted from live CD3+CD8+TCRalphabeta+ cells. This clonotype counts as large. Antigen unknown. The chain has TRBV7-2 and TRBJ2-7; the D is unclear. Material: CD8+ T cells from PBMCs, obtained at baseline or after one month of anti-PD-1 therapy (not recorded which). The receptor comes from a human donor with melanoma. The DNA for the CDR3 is TGTGCCAGCAGCTTACCGTCTGGCGCAGTATGGAGCTACGAGCAGTACTTC. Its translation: CASSLPSGAVWSYEQYF.